The clone carrying this T cell receptor (beta chain) was picked up a small number of times. As yet, its antigen is unknown. There are 13 residues in the CDR3. Germline CDR1 is MNHNS and CDR2 is SASEGT. V lost 1 base and J lost 4, with 7 bases in between. Clones were sequenced by immunoSEQ multiplex PCR, and TCRdb holds only the in-frame ones, with some missing. The table lists about 49,000 clones, over 60% of them singletons, with over 6.5% in the top ten. This entry is derived from a study of OX40 agonist ivuxolimab in advanced cancers. Study-wide findings and caveats: Compared with others, partial responders at 0.1-3.0 mg/kg displayed clonal expansion among the lowest. Clones of CD4+ and CD8+ blood T cells grew by week 6 at doses of 0.1 to 3.0 mg/kg. Certain nonresponding patients likewise had low normalized T-cell clonal expansion.

The sample was CD4+ or CD8+ T cells sorted from blood, taken in a trial of the OX40 agonist ivuxolimab. The sequence was collected from an adult with an advanced solid tumor such as melanoma, head and neck, liver or kidney cancer. The chain is built from TRBV6-1 and TRBJ1-1; the D is unclear. The CDR3, as DNA: TGTGCCAGCAGTGAAGATTGGCTCACTGAAGCTTTCTTT. Translating it yields CASSEDWLTEAFF.